This TCR beta chain is from a study of radiotherapy plus CTLA-4 blockade in lung cancer. Produced via immunoSEQ multiplex PCR; TCRdb's table is partial and in-frame only. The table records about 43,000 clones, roughly 67% of them present only once. Germline V gene data show CDR1 as SGHRS and CDR2 as YFSETQ. This CDR3 is 14 amino acids long. V gave up 2 bases and J gave up 3 bases; unmatched junction bases: 0. This TCR came from a human donor with non-small cell lung cancer who had a partial response to radiotherapy plus ipilimumab. The sequenced sample was peripheral blood, obtained from a patient treated with radiotherapy plus ipilimumab. The chain joins TRBV5-1 to TRBJ2-1, with 9 nucleotides matching TRBD2. The DNA for the CDR3 is TGCGCCAGCAGCTTTAGCGGGAGCTACAATGAGCAGTTCTTC. It encodes CASSFSGSYNEQFF.